This is a list of T cell receptor beta chains from one sample in a study of cytomegalovirus exposure and HLA in healthy donors. The table came from immunoSEQ multiplex PCR; TCRdb's copy has only in-frame clones and leaves some out. The sample shows about 110,000 clones, roughly 87% of them seen only once. Source material: PBMCs. The receptors here all came from a woman between 18 and 30 years old in good health and CMV-seronegative. CDR3s include the opening cysteine and the closing phenylalanine or tryptophan. D genes are given only for firm matches. Clone size, where shown, is once, few, many, or a class for clones that have expanded.

d_gene: NA
j_gene: TRBJ2-2
abundance: once
v_gene: TRBV27
len: 16
CDR3nt: TGTGCCAGCAGTTTACACAGGGGGGGTTTGGCCGGGGAGCTGTTTTTT
CDR3aa: CASSLHRGGLAGELFF

d_gene: TRBD1
j_gene: TRBJ1-2
abundance: NA
v_gene: TRBV4-3
len: 16
CDR3nt: TGCGCCAGCAGCCACCCCGGGACAGGGGGTAACTATGGCTACACCTTC
CDR3aa: CASSHPGTGGNYGYTF

d_gene: NA
j_gene: TRBJ1-6
abundance: NA
v_gene: TRBV2
len: 16
CDR3nt: TGTGCCAGCAGTGAACGGGGGAGGGCCTATAATTCACCCCTCCACTTT
CDR3aa: CASSERGRAYNSPLHF

d_gene: TRBD2
j_gene: TRBJ2-1
abundance: NA
v_gene: TRBV2
len: 16
CDR3nt: TGTGCCAGCAGGGTGGGACTAGCGGGATCCTACAATGAGCAGTTCTTC
CDR3aa: CASRVGLAGSYNEQFF

d_gene: NA
j_gene: TRBJ2-2
abundance: NA
v_gene: TRBV4-3
len: 16
CDR3nt: TGCGCCAGCAGGGAGCAGGAGGGGGGGCACGGCGGGGAGCTGTTTTTT
CDR3aa: CASREQEGGHGGELFF

d_gene: TRBD1
j_gene: TRBJ1-1
abundance: few
v_gene: TRBV28
len: 15
CDR3nt: TGTGCCAGCAGTTACTGGGACAGGGGGAGTGGCGAAGCTTTCTTT
CDR3aa: CASSYWDRGSGEAFF

d_gene: NA
j_gene: TRBJ2-1
abundance: NA
v_gene: TRBV30
len: 13
CDR3nt: TGTGCCTGGGGTGGCGGATTTTACAATGAGCAGTTCTTC
CDR3aa: CAWGGGFYNEQFF

d_gene: TRBD2
j_gene: TRBJ2-7
abundance: NA
v_gene: TRBV11-3
len: 17
CDR3nt: TGTGCCAGCAGCTTAGGGACCGGGAGGGGCAGCTCCTACGAGCAGTACTTC
CDR3aa: CASSLGTGRGSSYEQYF

d_gene: TRBD2
j_gene: TRBJ2-1
abundance: NA
v_gene: TRBV27
len: 13
CDR3nt: TGTGCCAGCAGGGTTAGGCGGGGGGGTGAGCAGTTCTTC
CDR3aa: CASRVRRGGEQFF

d_gene: NA
j_gene: TRBJ1-3
abundance: NA
v_gene: TRBV28
len: 15
CDR3nt: TGTGCCAGCAGTTTGCGGGTATTCTCTGGAAACACCATATATTTT
CDR3aa: CASSLRVFSGNTIYF

d_gene: NA
j_gene: TRBJ2-7
abundance: NA
v_gene: TRBV19
len: 13
CDR3nt: TGTGCCAGTAGTACAGACGGGGCCTACGAGCAGTACTTC
CDR3aa: CASSTDGAYEQYF

d_gene: NA
j_gene: TRBJ2-7
abundance: NA
v_gene: TRBV7-2
len: 17
CDR3nt: TGTGCCAGCAGCTTAGACTTTGAGGTGGACATAGCCTACGAGCAGTACTTC
CDR3aa: CASSLDFEVDIAYEQYF

d_gene: TRBD1
j_gene: TRBJ2-2
abundance: NA
v_gene: TRBV25-1
len: 17
CDR3nt: TGTGCCAGCAGTGACCGGGACAGGTCCGGGGGCACCGGGGAGCTGTTTTTT
CDR3aa: CASSDRDRSGGTGELFF

d_gene: NA
j_gene: TRBJ2-7
abundance: NA
v_gene: TRBV5-1
len: 15
CDR3nt: TGCGCCAGCAGCGGAGGGACCCCTGAGGCCTACGAGCAGTACTTC
CDR3aa: CASSGGTPEAYEQYF

d_gene: TRBD1
j_gene: TRBJ2-2
abundance: once
v_gene: TRBV28
len: 13
CDR3nt: TGTGCCACCAACAGGGGGGAGGCCGGGGAGCTGTTTTTT
CDR3aa: CATNRGEAGELFF

d_gene: NA
j_gene: TRBJ2-1
abundance: NA
v_gene: TRBV2
len: 15
CDR3nt: TGTGCCAGCGGCGGGACTTCTTGGGGTGGAGGGGAGCAGTTCTTC
CDR3aa: CASGGTSWGGGEQFF

d_gene: TRBD1
j_gene: TRBJ2-7
abundance: NA
v_gene: TRBV28
len: 16
CDR3nt: TGTGCCAGCAGTCCCTTGGACAGGCCGGCTGAGTACGAGCAGTACTTC
CDR3aa: CASSPLDRPAEYEQYF

d_gene: TRBD1
j_gene: TRBJ1-3
abundance: once
v_gene: TRBV15
len: 16
CDR3nt: TGTGCCACCAGCACGTTTTACAGGGGCTCTGGAAACACCATATATTTT
CDR3aa: CATSTFYRGSGNTIYF

d_gene: NA
j_gene: TRBJ2-1
abundance: NA
v_gene: TRBV19
len: 14
CDR3nt: TGTGCCAGTAGTATGGATCCTAGCGACAATGAGCAGTTCTTC
CDR3aa: CASSMDPSDNEQFF

d_gene: TRBD1
j_gene: TRBJ2-7
abundance: NA
v_gene: TRBV30
len: 11
CDR3nt: TGTGCCTACCTGACAGGGGTCGAGCAGTACTTC
CDR3aa: CAYLTGVEQYF

d_gene: NA
j_gene: TRBJ1-1
abundance: few
v_gene: TRBV19
len: 13
CDR3nt: TGTGCCAGTAGTTCTCCGGGTAAGACTGAAGCTTTCTTT
CDR3aa: CASSSPGKTEAFF

d_gene: TRBD1
j_gene: TRBJ1-4
abundance: NA
v_gene: TRBV9
len: 16
CDR3nt: TGTGCCAGCAGCGCCTCAGGGGGGAATCTTAATGAAAAACTGTTTTTT
CDR3aa: CASSASGGNLNEKLFF

d_gene: NA
j_gene: TRBJ1-3
abundance: NA
v_gene: TRBV15
len: 15
CDR3nt: TGTGCCACCAGGCGACTGTTGGAGCCTGGAAACACCATATATTTT
CDR3aa: CATRRLLEPGNTIYF

d_gene: TRBD1
j_gene: TRBJ1-5
abundance: NA
v_gene: TRBV27
len: 15
CDR3nt: TGTGCCAGCAGTTTATACAGGGGGGGCAATCAGCCCCAGCATTTT
CDR3aa: CASSLYRGGNQPQHF

d_gene: TRBD2
j_gene: TRBJ2-1
abundance: NA
v_gene: TRBV5-5
len: 15
CDR3nt: TGTGCCAGCAGCGCTCCGGGACTAGCGGGGCATGAGCAGTTCTTC
CDR3aa: CASSAPGLAGHEQFF

d_gene: TRBD2
j_gene: TRBJ2-5
abundance: NA
v_gene: TRBV6-4
len: 15
CDR3nt: TGTGCCAGCAGTCCGACTAGCGGGGGGCAAGAGACCCAGTACTTC
CDR3aa: CASSPTSGGQETQYF

d_gene: NA
j_gene: TRBJ2-7
abundance: NA
v_gene: TRBV7-9
len: 14
CDR3nt: TGTGCCAGCAGCCCCAGAGGGAGCTCCTACGAGCAGTACTTC
CDR3aa: CASSPRGSSYEQYF

d_gene: TRBD2
j_gene: TRBJ2-3
abundance: NA
v_gene: TRBV18
len: 16
CDR3nt: TGTGCCAGCTCACCACGGCCTAGCGGCCACACAGATACGCAGTATTTT
CDR3aa: CASSPRPSGHTDTQYF

d_gene: NA
j_gene: TRBJ1-5
abundance: NA
v_gene: TRBV6-1
len: 14
CDR3nt: TGTGCCAGCAGTGAAGAACTCGGAGATCAGCCCCAGCATTTT
CDR3aa: CASSEELGDQPQHF

d_gene: TRBD2
j_gene: TRBJ2-3
abundance: NA
v_gene: TRBV28
len: 13
CDR3nt: TGTGCCACGAGCCTAGCGGGTCAGGATACGCAGTATTTT
CDR3aa: CATSLAGQDTQYF

d_gene: TRBD1
j_gene: TRBJ1-6
abundance: NA
v_gene: TRBV6-5
len: 14
CDR3nt: TGTGCCAGCAGTCTCAGGGGGCCGAATTCACCCCTCCACTTT
CDR3aa: CASSLRGPNSPLHF

d_gene: NA
j_gene: TRBJ1-2
abundance: once
v_gene: TRBV19
len: 15
CDR3nt: TGTGCCAGTAGTATGTCGAGTTTAGCTAACTATGGCTACACCTTC
CDR3aa: CASSMSSLANYGYTF

d_gene: TRBD2
j_gene: TRBJ2-5
abundance: NA
v_gene: TRBV4-1
len: 17
CDR3nt: TGCGCCAGCAGCATAACTCCTAGCGGGGGGACCGAAGAGACCCAGTACTTC
CDR3aa: CASSITPSGGTEETQYF

d_gene: NA
j_gene: TRBJ1-2
abundance: NA
v_gene: TRBV7-9
len: 13
CDR3nt: TGTGCCAGCAGCTTAGGTGTCAGCTATGGCTACACCTTC
CDR3aa: CASSLGVSYGYTF

d_gene: TRBD1
j_gene: TRBJ1-2
abundance: NA
v_gene: TRBV19
len: 14
CDR3nt: TGTGCCAGTAGTGGACAGGGTTCCATCTATGGCTACACCTTC
CDR3aa: CASSGQGSIYGYTF

d_gene: TRBD1
j_gene: TRBJ1-1
abundance: few
v_gene: TRBV4-2
len: 12
CDR3nt: TGTGCCAGCAGCCACGGGACAGGTGAAGCTTTCTTT
CDR3aa: CASSHGTGEAFF

d_gene: TRBD2
j_gene: TRBJ2-7
abundance: NA
v_gene: TRBV2
len: 13
CDR3nt: TGTGCCAGCACAGCGGGGAGTCTCTCCGAGCAGTACTTC
CDR3aa: CASTAGSLSEQYF

d_gene: TRBD1
j_gene: TRBJ1-5
abundance: few
v_gene: TRBV29-1
len: 14
CDR3nt: TGCAGCGTCCGGGGACAGGGGATGCGTCAGCCCCAGCATTTT
CDR3aa: CSVRGQGMRQPQHF

d_gene: NA
j_gene: TRBJ2-1
abundance: NA
v_gene: TRBV28
len: 11
CDR3nt: TGTGCCAGCAGTTACCTAAATGAGCAGTTCTTC
CDR3aa: CASSYLNEQFF

d_gene: NA
j_gene: TRBJ1-2
abundance: NA
v_gene: TRBV29-1
len: 13
CDR3nt: TGCAGCGTTGAAGTCGGTACACAGTATGGCTACACCTTC
CDR3aa: CSVEVGTQYGYTF

d_gene: TRBD2
j_gene: TRBJ2-2
abundance: NA
v_gene: TRBV7-9
len: 16
CDR3nt: TGTGCCAGCAGCTTAGCGGGGAGGGCGAACACCGGGGAGCTGTTTTTT
CDR3aa: CASSLAGRANTGELFF

d_gene: TRBD1
j_gene: TRBJ1-2
abundance: few
v_gene: TRBV16
len: 15
CDR3nt: TGTGCCAGCAGCACTCGGACAGGGGGCCCCTATGGCTACACCTTC
CDR3aa: CASSTRTGGPYGYTF

d_gene: TRBD1
j_gene: TRBJ1-2
abundance: NA
v_gene: TRBV30
len: 14
CDR3nt: TGTGCCTGGAGTGCCGTGACAGGGTGGTATGGCTACACCTTC
CDR3aa: CAWSAVTGWYGYTF

d_gene: TRBD1
j_gene: TRBJ2-7
abundance: few
v_gene: TRBV9
len: 15
CDR3nt: TGTGCCAGCAGCCCCCGGGGACAGTCCATTGGGGAGCAGTACTTC
CDR3aa: CASSPRGQSIGEQYF

d_gene: TRBD2
j_gene: TRBJ2-1
abundance: NA
v_gene: TRBV7-2
len: 15
CDR3nt: TGTGCCAGCAGCCCCGGACTAGCGGGTATCTATGAGCAGTTCTTC
CDR3aa: CASSPGLAGIYEQFF

d_gene: NA
j_gene: TRBJ1-5
abundance: NA
v_gene: TRBV6-1
len: 14
CDR3nt: TGTGCCAGCAGTGCCCCGTCCAGGCAGCAGCCCCAGCATTTT
CDR3aa: CASSAPSRQQPQHF

d_gene: TRBD1
j_gene: TRBJ1-5
abundance: NA
v_gene: TRBV2
len: 14
CDR3nt: TGTGCCAGCAGATCGGACAGGGTTAATCAGCCCCAGCATTTT
CDR3aa: CASRSDRVNQPQHF

d_gene: NA
j_gene: TRBJ2-1
abundance: NA
v_gene: TRBV10-2
len: 13
CDR3nt: TGCGCCAGCAACACGGGCTCCTACAATGAGCAGTTCTTC
CDR3aa: CASNTGSYNEQFF

d_gene: TRBD1
j_gene: TRBJ1-2
abundance: NA
v_gene: TRBV2
len: 17
CDR3nt: TGTGCCAGCAGGGAGACAGGGGGCCCAAAGAGGGGCTATGGCTACACCTTC
CDR3aa: CASRETGGPKRGYGYTF

d_gene: NA
j_gene: TRBJ1-1
abundance: NA
v_gene: TRBV5-4
len: 16
CDR3nt: TGTGCCAGCAGCTTGGCTTGGGCGGGGGATGACACTGAAGCTTTCTTT
CDR3aa: CASSLAWAGDDTEAFF

d_gene: TRBD2
j_gene: TRBJ2-5
abundance: NA
v_gene: TRBV4-3
len: 18
CDR3nt: TGCGCCAGCAGCCAAGATGACACCAGCGGGAGGGCCAGGGAGACCCAGTACTTC
CDR3aa: CASSQDDTSGRARETQYF

d_gene: TRBD2
j_gene: TRBJ2-1
abundance: NA
v_gene: TRBV5-1
len: 21
CDR3nt: TGCGCCAGCGGCTACGATTCAACGGCTAGCGGGAGGGCCGGCTCCTACAATGAGCAGTTCTTC
CDR3aa: CASGYDSTASGRAGSYNEQFF

d_gene: NA
j_gene: TRBJ2-5
abundance: NA
v_gene: TRBV7-3
len: 13
CDR3nt: TGTGCCAGCAGCTTTGGTCCGGGGGAGACCCAGTACTTC
CDR3aa: CASSFGPGETQYF

d_gene: TRBD1
j_gene: TRBJ2-7
abundance: NA
v_gene: TRBV7-9
len: 15
CDR3nt: TGTGCCAGCAGCTTACCGGACAGGGCATGGGACGAGCAGTACTTC
CDR3aa: CASSLPDRAWDEQYF

d_gene: NA
j_gene: TRBJ1-1
abundance: few
v_gene: TRBV7-2
len: 13
CDR3nt: TGTGCCAGCACCTTCGGGTCCGACAGGGAAGCTTTCTTT
CDR3aa: CASTFGSDREAFF